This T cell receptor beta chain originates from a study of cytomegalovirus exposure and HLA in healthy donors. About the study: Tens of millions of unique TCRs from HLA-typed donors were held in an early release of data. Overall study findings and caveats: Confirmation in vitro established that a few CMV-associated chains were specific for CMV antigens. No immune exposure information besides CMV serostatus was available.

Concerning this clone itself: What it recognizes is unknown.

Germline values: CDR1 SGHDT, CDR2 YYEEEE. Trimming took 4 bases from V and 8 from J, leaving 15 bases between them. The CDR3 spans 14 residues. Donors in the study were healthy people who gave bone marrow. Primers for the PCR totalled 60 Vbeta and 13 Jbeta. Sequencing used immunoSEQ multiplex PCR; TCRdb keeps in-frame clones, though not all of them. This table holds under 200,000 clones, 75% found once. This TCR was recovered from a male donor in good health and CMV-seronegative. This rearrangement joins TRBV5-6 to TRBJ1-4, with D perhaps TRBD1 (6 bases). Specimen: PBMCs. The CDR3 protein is CASSLRGRGEKLFF. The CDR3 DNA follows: TGTGCCAGCAGCCTTAGGGGGAGAGGCGAAAAACTGTTTTTT.